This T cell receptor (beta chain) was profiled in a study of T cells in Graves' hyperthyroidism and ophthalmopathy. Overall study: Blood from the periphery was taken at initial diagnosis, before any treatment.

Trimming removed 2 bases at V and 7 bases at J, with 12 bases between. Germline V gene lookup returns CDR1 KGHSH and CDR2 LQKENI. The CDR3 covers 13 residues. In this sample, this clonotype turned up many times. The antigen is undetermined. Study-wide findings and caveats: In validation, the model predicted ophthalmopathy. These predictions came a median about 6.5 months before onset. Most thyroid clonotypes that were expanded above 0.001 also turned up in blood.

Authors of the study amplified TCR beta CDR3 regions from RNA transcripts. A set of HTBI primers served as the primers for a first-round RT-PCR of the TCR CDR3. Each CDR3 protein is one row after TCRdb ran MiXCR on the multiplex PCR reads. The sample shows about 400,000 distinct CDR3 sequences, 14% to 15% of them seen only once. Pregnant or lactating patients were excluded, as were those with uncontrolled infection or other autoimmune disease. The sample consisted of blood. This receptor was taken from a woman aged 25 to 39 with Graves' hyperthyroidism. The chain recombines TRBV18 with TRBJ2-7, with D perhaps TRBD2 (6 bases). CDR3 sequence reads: CASSPGLNREQYF. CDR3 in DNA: TGTGCCAGCTCACCAGGACTAAATCGAGAGCAGTACTTC.